This TCR beta chain was observed in a study of shared clonotypes between healthy human individuals. As concerns this clone: Its antigen is as yet unknown.

Broader study findings: Donor scarcity curtailed the genetic and exposure-history diversity represented herein.

This CDR3 contains 15 residues. Trimming at V came to 0 bases and at J to 8 bases, leaving 7 bases not matched to a gene. Germline-derived CDR1 and CDR2 are KGHSH and LQKENI. A split of CD4+ cells into CD45RA+ naive and CD45RA-negative memory subsets was performed. Each subset's genomic DNA was split evenly across several immunoSEQ plates. Measured with immunoSEQ multiplex PCR; TCRdb has only the in-frame clones, and not every one. This sample has about 2.4 million clones, with under 95% found just once. Sample: naive CD4+ T cells from PBMCs. Noted subset: CD45RA+ positively selected. The clonotype was recovered from a young man in good health. Some clones in this sample may be carry-over from other donors' samples. The chain links TRBV18 to TRBJ1-1, with TRBD1 matching over 9 bases. The DNA for the CDR3 is TGTGCCAGCTCACCACCGCACAGGGGGCGGAAAGAAGCTTTCTTT. It encodes CASSPPHRGRKEAFF.